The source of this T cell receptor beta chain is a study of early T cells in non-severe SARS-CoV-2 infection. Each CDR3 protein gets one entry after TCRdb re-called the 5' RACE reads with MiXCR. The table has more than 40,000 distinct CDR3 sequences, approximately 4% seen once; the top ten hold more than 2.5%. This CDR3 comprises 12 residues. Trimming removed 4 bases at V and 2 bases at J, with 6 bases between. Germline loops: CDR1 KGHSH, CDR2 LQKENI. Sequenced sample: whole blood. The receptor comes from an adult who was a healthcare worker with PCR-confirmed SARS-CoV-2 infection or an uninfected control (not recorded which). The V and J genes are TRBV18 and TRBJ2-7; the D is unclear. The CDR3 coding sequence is TGTGCCAGCTCACAGATCACCTACGAGCAGTACTTC. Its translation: CASSQITYEQYF.